This T cell receptor (beta chain) was identified during a study of CD8 T cells in Susac syndrome. CDR1 and CDR2 from the germline V gene are GTSNPN and SVGIG (reference sequence). The CDR3 has 14 residues. Trimming removed 1 base from V and 4 bases from J, with 10 bases in between. An input of about 0.45 to 1 ug of RNA was subjected to reverse transcription using random hexamers. Each CDR3 protein is one row after TCRdb ran MiXCR on the immunoSEQ multiplex PCR reads. The sample lists around 200,000 distinct CDR3 sequences, 95% occurring once. Sample: CD8+ T cells from PBMCs. The source is a human donor with Susac syndrome. V gene TRBV30 combines with J gene TRBJ2-2; possibly TRBD2 for D (5 bases). The CDR3 DNA sequence: TGTGCCTGGAGTGACGGACTCAGCACCGGGGAGCTGTTTTTT. Its protein product is CAWSDGLSTGELFF.